This is a list of T cell receptor beta chains from one sample in a study of blood T cell repertoires in COVID-19. Assay used: immunoSEQ multiplex PCR; TCRdb lists only in-frame clones, some missing. The sample comprises about 140,000 clones, 75% to 85% of which are singletons, and less than 3% rests with the top ten. The sample consisted of peripheral blood. These receptors all stem from a man over 45 with acute or convalescent COVID-19. Both conserved end residues are part of each CDR3. The order of the fields is J gene, clone size, D gene, V gene, CDR3 DNA, CDR3 protein. The D gene is left open where the match is weak. A clone size is listed for some rows: how often the clone was seen (once, few, many), or a class if it is expanded.

TRBJ2-1	once	TRBD2	TRBV27	TGTGCCAGCGGGTTTTCGGGGGGAGGACTTTTATACAATGAGCAGTTCTTC	CASGFSGGGLLYNEQFF
TRBJ1-4	once	NA	TRBV29-1	TGCAGCGTTGTTGGTCAGGGGTATGAAAAACTGTTTTTT	CSVVGQGYEKLFF
TRBJ1-5	NA	NA	TRBV6-1	TGTGCCAGCAGTGAAATTGAACGGCAGCCCCAGCATTTT	CASSEIERQPQHF
TRBJ2-3	NA	TRBD1	TRBV19	TGTGCCAGTAGTATCCCGGGGACAGGGGCCCGGGAGGATACGCAGTATTTT	CASSIPGTGAREDTQYF
TRBJ2-7	NA	TRBD2	TRBV3-1/TRBV3-2	TGTGCCAGCAGCCCGGTAGCGGGGGGCTCCTACGAGCAGTACTTC	CASSPVAGGSYEQYF
TRBJ2-1	NA	TRBD2	TRBV7-9	TGTGCCAGCAGCTTAAAGGGGCTAGCGGGAGTTCGGCAGTTCTTC	CASSLKGLAGVRQFF
TRBJ2-7	NA	NA	TRBV27	TGTGCCAGCAGCCTCTCGCCAGGGGCCTACGAGCAGTACTTC	CASSLSPGAYEQYF
TRBJ1-2	NA	TRBD1	TRBV6-5	TGTGCCAGCAGGAGGACAGGGGGCGTCTTTCATGGCTACACCTTC	CASRRTGGVFHGYTF
TRBJ2-5	once	TRBD2	TRBV28	TGTGCCAGCAGTTTGCTGCGGGAGAACCGGGAGACCCAGTACTTC	CASSLLRENRETQYF
TRBJ2-7	NA	TRBD2	TRBV6-6	TGTGCCAGCACCTCGAACGGGAGGCCTCCCTACGAGCAGTACTTC	CASTSNGRPPYEQYF
TRBJ1-1	NA	NA	TRBV6-4	TGTGCCAGCAGCGCCCGGCCAGGGCAGGCTGAAGCTTTCTTT	CASSARPGQAEAFF
TRBJ1-2	NA	TRBD1	TRBV5-4	TGTGCCAGCAGTTGGGACAGGGTAAATGGCTACACCTTC	CASSWDRVNGYTF
TRBJ2-7	NA	TRBD1	TRBV19	TGTGCCAGTAGCCACCGCTGGGACAGGGAAACGGAGCAGTACTTC	CASSHRWDRETEQYF
TRBJ1-1	NA	TRBD1	TRBV6-1	TGTGCCAGCAGTGAAGAGAGGGGACAGGGTGAAGCTTTCTTT	CASSEERGQGEAFF
TRBJ1-5	NA	NA	TRBV9	TGTGCCAGCAGCGTAGGAATTGAGGGCGGGCAGCCCCAGCATTTT	CASSVGIEGGQPQHF
TRBJ2-3	once	TRBD2	TRBV2	TGTGCCAGCAATAAGTTAGCGGGAGATACGCAGTATTTT	CASNKLAGDTQYF
TRBJ2-2	once	TRBD1	TRBV27	TGTGCCAGCAGTTGGGACAGGACGAACACCGGGGAGCTGTTTTTT	CASSWDRTNTGELFF
TRBJ2-7	NA	TRBD2	TRBV3-1/TRBV3-2	TGTGCCAGCAGCTGGGGTGGGACTACATCCTACGAGCAGTACTTC	CASSWGGTTSYEQYF
TRBJ2-7	NA	TRBD1	TRBV7-9	TGTGCCAGCAGCCCCGGGACAGGCTACGAGCAGTACTTC	CASSPGTGYEQYF
TRBJ2-7	NA	TRBD1	TRBV28	TGTGCCAGCAGTCCACCCCCGGGACAGGGTAGCTACGAGCAGTACTTC	CASSPPPGQGSYEQYF
TRBJ2-1	few	NA	TRBV7-9	TGTGCCAGCAGCTTAACAGCCTTCGCGGGTGAGGATGAGCAGTTCTTC	CASSLTAFAGEDEQFF
TRBJ2-1	NA	NA	TRBV5-4	TGTGCCAGCAGCTTGGGACCGGGGGACAATGAGCAGTTCTTC	CASSLGPGDNEQFF
TRBJ2-7	NA	NA	TRBV30	TGTGCCTGGAGTGTAAAGGCAGGCTACGAGCAGTACTTC	CAWSVKAGYEQYF
TRBJ1-2	once	TRBD1	TRBV5-4	TGTGCCAGCAGCTTGTGGGCAGGGGGCAGCTATGGCTACACCTTC	CASSLWAGGSYGYTF
TRBJ1-1	once	NA	TRBV11-3	TGTGCCAGCAGCTCCACAGGGCCCACTGAAGCTTTCTTT	CASSSTGPTEAFF
TRBJ1-1	NA	NA	TRBV11-3	TGTGCCAGCAGGGTGGGGAGGGACACTGAAGCTTTCTTT	CASRVGRDTEAFF
TRBJ1-5	NA	TRBD1	TRBV19	TGTGCCAGTACCCGGGACAGGGGGTTTCAGCCCCAGCATTTT	CASTRDRGFQPQHF
TRBJ1-3	NA	NA	TRBV6-2/TRBV6-3	TGTGCCAGCAGTTACGCGGAGGTTGACACCATATATTTT	CASSYAEVDTIYF
TRBJ2-1	NA	NA	TRBV9	TGTGCCAGCACCAGGGCCGGGTATTACAATGAGCAGTTCTTC	CASTRAGYYNEQFF
TRBJ2-1	NA	NA	TRBV28	TGTGCCAGCAGTCGTGGGAGCTCCTACAATGAGCAGTTCTTC	CASSRGSSYNEQFF
TRBJ2-7	once	TRBD2	TRBV4-2	TGTGCCAGCAGCCAAGAACTAGCGGGGACTTACGAGCAGTACTTC	CASSQELAGTYEQYF
TRBJ2-7	NA	TRBD2	TRBV5-1	TGCGCCAGCAGCCCATTTAGCGGGAGTACCCACGAGCAGTACTTC	CASSPFSGSTHEQYF
TRBJ2-7	NA	TRBD1	TRBV28	TGTGCCAGCAGGGATGGACAGGGGCTGCACGAGCAGTACTTC	CASRDGQGLHEQYF
TRBJ1-5	NA	TRBD1	TRBV6-1	TGTGCCAGCAGTGCGGGACAGGGGGCTTATAGCAATCAGCCCCAGCATTTT	CASSAGQGAYSNQPQHF
TRBJ1-2	few	NA	TRBV6-4	TGTGCCACCCTAGGACAGCCCTTC	CATLGQPF
TRBJ2-7	NA	NA	TRBV19	TGTGCCAGTAGTATAGCTCAGGGATCCTACGAGCAGTACTTC	CASSIAQGSYEQYF
TRBJ1-1	NA	NA	TRBV18	TGTGCCAGCTCACCACGCGAGGGCGTGAACACTGAAGCTTTCTTT	CASSPREGVNTEAFF
TRBJ2-7	NA	TRBD1	TRBV13	TGTGCCAGCAGTTTACGGACAGGGGATGAGCAGTACTTC	CASSLRTGDEQYF
TRBJ1-2	NA	NA	TRBV28	TGTGCCAGCAGTTTCGTGAGAGGGGGGGATGGCTACACCTTC	CASSFVRGGDGYTF
TRBJ1-4	NA	NA	TRBV5-8	TGTGCCAGCAGCCCCGGGTCGATGAGCCTTAATGAAAAACTGTTTTTT	CASSPGSMSLNEKLFF
TRBJ1-2	NA	TRBD1	TRBV10-3	TGTGCCATCAGACTGACAGGGCTGGGTGGCTACACCTTC	CAIRLTGLGGYTF
TRBJ1-4	NA	NA	TRBV19	TGTGCCAGTAGCAAAATAAGCAGGATGGGGCCTAATGAAAAACTGTTTTTT	CASSKISRMGPNEKLFF
TRBJ2-2	NA	TRBD1	TRBV14	TGTGCCAGCAGCCAGAACAGGGGGCGAACCGGGGAGCTGTTTTTT	CASSQNRGRTGELFF
TRBJ2-7	NA	NA	TRBV11-2	TGTGCCAGCAGCTTAGTATCGGTGGGGACTTACGAGCAGTACTTC	CASSLVSVGTYEQYF
TRBJ2-7	NA	NA	TRBV30	TGTGCCTGGACTACAGCCGAGGGAACCTACGAGCAGTACTTC	CAWTTAEGTYEQYF
TRBJ2-3	NA	TRBD2	TRBV23-1	TGCGCCAGCAGTCAATCCGCCGGGACTAGCGGGGTCCCAGATACGCAGTATTTT	CASSQSAGTSGVPDTQYF
TRBJ2-3	once	NA	TRBV4-1	TGCGCCAGCAGCCAATCGAGCCTAGTTAGAGATACGCAGTATTTT	CASSQSSLVRDTQYF
TRBJ1-2	NA	TRBD1	TRBV25-1	TGTGCCAGCAGGGCCGGGACAGGGGGCGACTATGGCTACACCTTC	CASRAGTGGDYGYTF
TRBJ1-5	NA	TRBD1	TRBV6-6	TGTGCCAGCAGTCAGGGGGTTGGGGTCGTCGATCAGCCCCAGCATTTT	CASSQGVGVVDQPQHF
TRBJ2-3	NA	TRBD2	TRBV6-5	TGTGCCAGCAGTCCAATGCGGGGGAGCACAGATACGCAGTATTTT	CASSPMRGSTDTQYF
TRBJ1-2	NA	NA	TRBV25-1	TGTGCCAGCAGTGAAGGCAGCGGGGGGCTCGTCTATGGCTACACCTTC	CASSEGSGGLVYGYTF
TRBJ2-1	NA	NA	TRBV11-3	TGTGCCAGCAGCGCAGATATATTCCGGGAGATCGATGAGCAGTTCTTC	CASSADIFREIDEQFF
TRBJ2-1	once	NA	TRBV28	TGTGCCAGCAGCCCGGACAACAATGAGCAGTTCTTC	CASSPDNNEQFF
TRBJ1-2	NA	NA	TRBV3-1/TRBV3-2	TGTGCCAGCAGCCAAGCTGGGGGCGGGGGCTACACCTTC	CASSQAGGGGYTF
TRBJ1-1	NA	NA	TRBV10-3	TGTGCCACCCTCCCAGGGCTGGGAAGCACTGAAGCTTTCTTT	CATLPGLGSTEAFF